This note documents a single TCR beta chain sequence. These data belong to a study of T cell changes during pregnancy in multiple sclerosis. Using immunoSEQ multiplex PCR, the repertoire was profiled, and TCRdb retains in-frame clones only, with some absent. The profile shows roughly 38,000 clones, about 93% of them singletons. Germline V gene lookup returns CDR1 MNHEY and CDR2 SVGAGI. The CDR3 runs to 14 residues. The V segment lost 5 bases and the J segment 9 bases; nucleotides outside the gene matches: 8. This chain uses TRBV6-5 with TRBJ2-1; 9 bases are a match to TRBD1. This sample comprised CD4+ T cells from peripheral blood mononuclear cells, obtained in the third trimester of pregnancy. The TCR originated in a female donor with multiple sclerosis, enrolled in a pregnancy study. In DNA, the CDR3 is TGTGCCAGCAGTGAAGGGACAGGGTTACTTGAGCAGTTCTTC. As protein: CASSEGTGLLEQFF.